This T cell receptor (beta chain) was documented in a study of T cell responses to AZD1222 COVID-19 vaccine. Across the whole study: Samples with a second dose at about 4 or about 12 weeks were pooled together. The study's findings and limits: Donors were chiefly white British, with a greater number of females, and clonal diversity was perhaps underestimated.

A single count supports this clone. The antigen remains unidentified. Generated by immunoSEQ multiplex PCR, the TCRdb table keeps only in-frame clones and is missing some. The table includes under 200,000 clones, about 90% detected once. Between the trimmed V and J ends, which lost 6 bases and 7 bases, there was a span of 25 bases. The CDR3 sequence is 16 residues long. Looked up from germline, CDR1 is SGHTA and CDR2 is FQGNSA. The specimen comprised peripheral blood, sampled on day 0 of AZD1222 vaccination. The sequence derives from an adult in good health. This sequence joins TRBV7-2 and TRBJ2-7; perhaps TRBD2 as D (6 bases). CDR3 coding DNA: TGTGCCAGCAGACCTAGCGTCGGATCAGGGTACTTTGAGCAGTACTTC. Its translation is CASRPSVGSGYFEQYF.